This passage covers 20 T cell receptor beta chains from one sample sequenced in a study of beta chain features in type 1 diabetes. The isolated RNA, all of it, was reverse transcribed, so expressed TCRB transcripts were what got sequenced. Some clones are missing from TCRdb's copy, which holds only in-frame ones; the method was immunoSEQ multiplex PCR. In the table there are under 450,000 clones, approximately 15% of which are singletons. The sample consisted of naive CD4+ T cells from blood. The receptors here all came from a young man in good health.

This rearrangement joins TRBV30 to TRBJ1-1; unclear D gene. Trimming stripped 1 base from V and 3 bases from J, with 6 bases between. This CDR3 contains 12 residues. CDR1 and CDR2 from the germline V gene are GTSNPN and SVGIG (reference sequence). The CDR3, as DNA: TGTGCCTGGAGTGCCGCCTACACTGAAGCTTTCTTT. Protein product: CAWSAAYTEAFF.

This clone was counted between two and nine times. The J gene is TRBJ2-1, the V gene TRBV2; 15 bases line up with TRBD2. Germline trimming cut 5 bases from V and 6 bases from J; bases unmatched to any gene: 2. The germline V gene encodes CDR1 SNHLY and CDR2 FYNNEI. The CDR3 consists of 15 residues. DNA for the CDR3: TGTGCCAGCAGTTGGACTAGCGGGAGGGCCAATGAGCAGTTCTTC. It encodes CASSWTSGRANEQFF.

This clone occurred a few times. J is TRBJ2-3 and V is TRBV19, with 7 bases fitting TRBD1. This CDR3 is 15 amino acids long. J was trimmed by 2 bases and V by 6 bases; bases with no gene match: 8. Germline assignment: CDR1 LNHDA and CDR2 SQIVND (reference sequence). The CDR3 nucleotides read TGTGCCAGTAGCATACTCGGGACAGACACAGATACGCAGTATTTT. The encoded protein is CASSILGTDTDTQYF.

This clone showed up just a few times. CDR3 residues: CAWSLIGPQPQHF. DNA for the CDR3: TGTGCCTGGAGCCTAATTGGGCCTCAGCCCCAGCATTTT. The J gene is TRBJ1-5, the V gene TRBV30; no firm D call. The CDR3 runs 13 residues. V shed 3 bases and J shed 6 bases, with 12 bases lying between them. Germline V gene sequence: CDR1 GTSNPN, CDR2 SVGIG (reference sequence).

The chain has TRBV19 and TRBJ2-2; D gene unclear. This CDR3 comprises 13 residues. Germline V gene sequence: CDR1 LNHDA, CDR2 SQIVND (reference sequence). V shed 8 bases and J shed 4 bases, with 11 bases lying between them. For the CDR3, the DNA is TGTGCCAGTGACGCCAGGCCCACCGGGGAGCTGTTTTTT. It encodes CASDARPTGELFF.

The chain combines TRBV7-6 with TRBJ2-1, with 9 bases that match TRBD1. The CDR3 is 17 residues long. Germline values: CDR1 SGHVS, CDR2 FNYEAQ. The V gene end was trimmed by 1 base and the J gene end by 7 bases; junction bases not matched to a gene: 11. The CDR3 reads CASSLELADRGLNEQFF. DNA for the CDR3: TGTGCCAGCAGCTTAGAGTTGGCGGACAGGGGATTGAATGAGCAGTTCTTC.

This clone was counted only a few times. The CDR3: CAWSAKTGTGNEKLFF. The DNA for the CDR3 is TGTGCCTGGAGTGCGAAAACCGGGACAGGGAATGAAAAACTGTTTTTT. The V gene is TRBV30, the J gene TRBJ1-4, with 9 bases lining up with TRBD1. V shed 1 base, J shed 5 bases, and the junction held 8 bases outside the gene matches. Germline V gene lookup returns CDR1 GTSNPN and CDR2 SVGIG (reference sequence). The CDR3 spans 16 residues. The full variable domain, completed using reference TRBV30 and TRBJ1-4, is SQTIHQWPATLVQPVGSPLSLECTVEGTSNPNLYWYRQAAGRGLQLLFYSVGIGQISSEVPQNLSASRPQDRQFILSSKKLLLSDSGFYLCAWSAKTGTGNEKLFFGSGTQLSVL.

This clone was seen more than once but under ten times. The chain has TRBV7-2 and TRBJ2-3; D not resolved. V dropped 1 base and J dropped 6 bases, with 20 bases sitting between them. CDR3 length: 17 amino acids. CDR1 is SGHTA, CDR2 FQGNSA, per germline. CDR3 coding DNA: TGTGCCAGCAGCTTAGATAGCCTGACAAGCGATTCGGATACGCAGTATTTT. Residues: CASSLDSLTSDSDTQYF. The entire variable domain, with the rest obtained from reference TRBV7-2 and TRBJ2-3, is as follows: GAGVSQSPSNKVTEKGKDVELRCDPISGHTALYWYRQSLGQGLEFLIYFQGNSAPDKSGLPSDRFSAERTGGSVSTLTIQRTQQEDSAVYLCASSLDSLTSDSDTQYFGPGTRLTVL.

This chain joins TRBV27 and TRBJ2-3; weak D call: TRBD2 (6 bases). Germline V gene sequence: CDR1 MNHEY, CDR2 SMNVEV (reference sequence). The CDR3 is 13 amino acids. The ends were cut back, 6 bases at V and 6 bases at J, with 13 bases in the middle. CDR3 DNA sequence: TGTGCCAGCAGGGGACTCCCCGGGGATACGCAGTATTTT. This translates into CASRGLPGDTQYF.

CDR3 DNA sequence: TGTGCCAGCAGCTTAGGCGGCAGCCAAGAGACCCAGTACTTC. Translated, it gives CASSLGGSQETQYF. The V call is TRBV7-9, the J call TRBJ2-5; D uncertain. Per germline, CDR1 SEHNR and CDR2 FQNEAQ (reference sequence). V was shortened by 1 base and J by 1 base, with 7 bases between the two germline ends. The CDR3 is 14 residues long.

This clone was seen only a few times. V usage is TRBV18 and J usage is TRBJ2-3; no firm D call. Trimming stripped 0 bases from V and 6 bases from J, with 10 bases between. CDR1 and CDR2 (germline): KGHSH, LQKENI. CDR3 length equals 14 residues. In DNA form, the CDR3 reads TGTGCCAGCTCACCACCGGGGTTGGCGGATACGCAGTATTTT. Protein sequence: CASSPPGLADTQYF.

The rearrangement uses TRBV5-1 and TRBJ2-1; possibly TRBD1 for D (5 bases). CDR1 and CDR2 (germline): SGHRS, YFSETQ. This CDR3 spans 17 amino acids. Trimming took off 1 base at V and 9 bases at J, with 23 bases between the two ends. The chain's CDR3 is CASSLLSLGDIITEQFF. The CDR3 DNA follows: TGCGCCAGCAGCTTGCTGTCATTAGGGGATATCATTACTGAGCAGTTCTTC.

This clone was seen ten or more times. The chain carries TRBV6-5 and TRBJ2-7; 7 positions match TRBD1. J lost 2 bases, V lost 10 bases, and 5 bases had no gene match. The germline V gene encodes CDR1 MNHEY and CDR2 SVGAGI. There are 12 residues in the CDR3. The CDR3 DNA reads as TGTGCCAATACAGGGGAAACCTACGAGCAGTACGTC. The encoded protein is CANTGETYEQYV.

This clone was seen a handful of times. Other DNA sequences within the sample encode an identical CDR3. The rearrangement links TRBV6-5 to TRBJ1-5; possibly TRBD1 for D (5 bases). Deletions cut 3 bases from V and 6 bases from J, with 9 bases between. There are 13 residues in the CDR3. Germline V CDR1 and CDR2: MNHEY, SVGAGI. The CDR3 nucleotides are TGTGCCAGCAGTTATTCGAGGGGTCAGCCCCAGCATTTT. Amino acids: CASSYSRGQPQHF.

The genes are TRBV6-1 and TRBJ1-2; perhaps TRBD1 as D (6 bases). Germline V gene sequence: CDR1 MNHNS, CDR2 SASEGT. This CDR3 comprises 13 residues. Trimming shortened V by 5 bases and J by 7 bases, and 14 bases separated the two germline ends. The CDR3, as DNA: TGTGCCAGCAGTATCATTGGGGGCGCTGGCTACACCTTC. This codes for CASSIIGGAGYTF.

This clone was counted only a few times. V and J are TRBV19 and TRBJ2-1; D is possibly TRBD2 (6 bases). The germline V gene encodes CDR1 LNHDA and CDR2 SQIVND (reference sequence). Between the trimmed V and J ends, which lost 1 base and 0 bases, there was a span of 7 bases. This CDR3 region has 15 residues. CDR3 nucleotides: TGTGCCAGTAGTATAGGGGAGGCCTCCTACAATGAGCAGTTCTTC. Protein: CASSIGEASYNEQFF.

The chain combines TRBV4-1 with TRBJ2-3; 15 bases are shared with TRBD2. The CDR3 contains 17 residues. The germline V gene encodes CDR1 MGHRA and CDR2 YSYEKL. The trim removed 2 bases at V and 7 bases at J, leaving 7 bases unmatched. Here the CDR3 DNA reads TGCGCCAGCAGCCAACAAGGACTAGCGGGAGGGGAGTATACGCAGTATTTT. This translates into CASSQQGLAGGEYTQYF.

This chain connects TRBV5-1 to TRBJ2-3; 9 bases agree with TRBD2. After removal of 4 bases from V and 3 bases from J, the junction contained 18 bases not matched to a gene. CDR3 size: 19 residues. CDR1 SGHRS and CDR2 YFSETQ come from the germline V gene. The CDR3 reads CASSPLTRLAVRGTDTQYF. The DNA of the CDR3 is TGCGCCAGCAGCCCCTTGACAAGACTAGCGGTTCGGGGTACAGATACGCAGTATTTT.

V and J are TRBV10-3 and TRBJ2-7, with a possible D match to TRBD1 (5 bases). CDR1 and CDR2 from the germline V gene are ENHRY and SYGVKD. Deletions cut 3 bases from V and 2 bases from J, with 17 bases between. The CDR3 consists of 16 residues. The DNA of the CDR3 is TGTGCCATCAGTGACCCCACAGGCCCCTACGCCTACGAGCAGTACGTC. Residues: CAISDPTGPYAYEQYV.

This clone was seen more than once but under ten times. The chain is built from TRBV9 and TRBJ2-4, with D maybe TRBD2 (5 bases). V was trimmed by 2 bases and J by 0 bases, leaving 9 bases between them. The CDR3 runs to 15 residues. From germline, CDR1 is SGDLS and CDR2 YYNGEE. The DNA for the CDR3 is TGTGCCAGCAGCGTGGACTTGCTAGCCAAAAACATTCAGTACTTC. Protein: CASSVDLLAKNIQYF.